Each of the 5 T cell receptor beta chains below was sequenced from the same sample in a study of T-cell reconstitution after alpha-beta-depleted transplantation in children. Preparation of the TCRbeta library used unique molecular identifiers. TCRdb called the PCR reads again in MiXCR, with one record for every CDR3 protein. This table has roughly 200,000 distinct CDR3 sequences, about 6.3% appearing once. The sample in question was PBMCs from the stem cell graft donor, obtained from the stem cell graft. The source of these receptors is a human donor who donated a stem cell graft to a child with Wiskott-Aldrich syndrome.

This clonotype was observed at least ten times. This chain connects TRBV6-5 to TRBJ2-7; a weak D match, TRBD1 (6 bases). The germline CDR1 and CDR2 sequences are MNHEY and SVGAGI. The CDR3 has 13 residues. Trimming pared 2 bases from V and 3 bases from J, leaving 8 bases between. The CDR3 coding sequence is TGTGCCAGCAGTTACGCGACAGGCTACGAGCAGTACTTC. It translates to CASSYATGYEQYF.

In its sample, this clonotype was seen many times. The gene calls are TRBV20-1 and TRBJ1-2, with D possibly TRBD1 on 5 matching bases. V lost 2 bases and J 2 bases, leaving 15 bases between the germline ends. This CDR3 is 15 amino acids long. CDR1 DFQATT and CDR2 SNEGSKA come from the germline V gene (reference sequence). The CDR3 DNA follows: TGCAGTGCTAGACCTCAGGGACTGACAAACTATGGCTACACCTTC. Encoded protein: CSARPQGLTNYGYTF.

This clonotype was recorded at least ten times. The chain recombines TRBV29-1 with TRBJ1-2, with TRBD1 as a possible D gene (5 bases). The CDR3 contains 14 residues. Between the trimmed V and J ends, which lost 3 bases and 9 bases, there was a span of 20 bases. The germline gives CDR1 SQVTM, CDR2 ANQGSEA. The CDR3: CSVEIWGRTSSYTF. The CDR3 DNA follows: TGCAGCGTTGAGATTTGGGGCCGGACATCGAGCTACACCTTC.

This clonotype was seen at least ten times. This CDR3 reads CASSLVGGGTPRFLTAKNIQYF. The DNA of the CDR3 is TGTGCCAGCAGCTTAGTCGGGGGAGGAACACCGAGATTTTTAACGGCCAAAAACATTCAGTACTTC. This sequence joins TRBV11-3 and TRBJ2-4, with D possibly matching TRBD2 (6 bases). Trimming removed 1 base at V and 1 base at J, with 29 bases between. The CDR3 runs 22 residues. Germline lookup yields CDR1 SGHNT and CDR2 YENEEA.

This clonotype was seen many times. This rearrangement joins TRBV27 to TRBJ2-7; tentatively, D is TRBD1 (6 bases). The length of the CDR3 is 15 residues. Trimming took off 6 bases at V and 3 bases at J, with 18 bases between the two ends. CDR1 and CDR2 (germline): MNHEY, SMNVEV (reference sequence). The CDR3 region is CASRTIRDTYYEQYF. CDR3 coding DNA: TGTGCCAGCAGGACCATAAGGGACACTTACTACGAGCAGTACTTC.